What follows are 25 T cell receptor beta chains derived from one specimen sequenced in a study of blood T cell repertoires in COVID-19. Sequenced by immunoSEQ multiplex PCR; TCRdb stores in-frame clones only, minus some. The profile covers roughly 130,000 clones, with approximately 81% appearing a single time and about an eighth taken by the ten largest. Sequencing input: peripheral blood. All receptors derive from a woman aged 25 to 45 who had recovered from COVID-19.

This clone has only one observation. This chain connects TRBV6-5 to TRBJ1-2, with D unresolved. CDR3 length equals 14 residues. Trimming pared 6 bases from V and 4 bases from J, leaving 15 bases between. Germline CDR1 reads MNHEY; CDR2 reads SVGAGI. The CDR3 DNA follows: TGTGCCAGCAGCCGAGGAGTGGAGAGCTATGGCTACACCTTC. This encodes CASSRGVESYGYTF.

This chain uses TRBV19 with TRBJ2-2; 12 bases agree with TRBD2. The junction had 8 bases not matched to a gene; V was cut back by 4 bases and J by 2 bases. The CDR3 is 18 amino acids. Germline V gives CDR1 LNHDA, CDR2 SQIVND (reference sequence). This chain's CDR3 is CASSSGGLAGVNTGELFF. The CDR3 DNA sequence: TGTGCCAGTAGTAGTGGGGGACTAGCGGGTGTTAACACCGGGGAGCTGTTTTTT. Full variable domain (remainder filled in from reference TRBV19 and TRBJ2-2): DGGITQSPKYLFRKEGQNVTLSCEQNLNHDAMYWYRQDPGQGLRLIYYSQIVNDFQKGDIAEGYSVSREKKESFPLTVTSAQKNPTAFYLCASSSGGLAGVNTGELFFGEGSRLTVL.

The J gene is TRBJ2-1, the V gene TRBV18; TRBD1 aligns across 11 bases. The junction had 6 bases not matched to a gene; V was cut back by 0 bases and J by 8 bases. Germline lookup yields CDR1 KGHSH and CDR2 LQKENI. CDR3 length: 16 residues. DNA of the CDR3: TGTGCCAGCTCACCACCGGACAGGGGGCGTGGGGATGAGCAGTTCTTC. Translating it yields CASSPPDRGRGDEQFF.

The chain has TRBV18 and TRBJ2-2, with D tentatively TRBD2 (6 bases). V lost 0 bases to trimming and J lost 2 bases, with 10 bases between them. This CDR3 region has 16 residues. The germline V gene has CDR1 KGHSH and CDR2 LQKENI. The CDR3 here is CASSPPGGANTGELFF. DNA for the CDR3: TGTGCCAGCTCACCACCGGGCGGGGCAAACACCGGGGAGCTGTTTTTT.

CDR3 protein: CASSLSVGREISYEQYF. The DNA for the CDR3 is TGTGCCAGCAGTTTATCCGTCGGGCGGGAGATCTCCTACGAGCAGTACTTC. The V call is TRBV27, the J call TRBJ2-7; TRBD2 matches 7 bases. This CDR3 spans 17 amino acids. V lost 0 bases and J lost 0; bases outside the gene matches: 8. Germline loops: CDR1 MNHEY, CDR2 SMNVEV (reference sequence).

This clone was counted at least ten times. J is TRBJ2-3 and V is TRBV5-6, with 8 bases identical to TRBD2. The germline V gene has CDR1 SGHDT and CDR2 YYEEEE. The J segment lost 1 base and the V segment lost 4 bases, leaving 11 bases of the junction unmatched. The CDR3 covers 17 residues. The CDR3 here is CASSAGTSSWGTDTQYF. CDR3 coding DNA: TGTGCCAGCAGCGCCGGGACTAGTAGTTGGGGCACAGATACGCAGTATTTT.

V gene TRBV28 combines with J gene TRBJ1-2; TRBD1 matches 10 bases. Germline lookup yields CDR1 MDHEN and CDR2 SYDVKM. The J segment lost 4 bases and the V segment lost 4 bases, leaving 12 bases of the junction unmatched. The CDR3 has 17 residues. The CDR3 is CASSSPGQGLQLYGYTF. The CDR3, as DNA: TGTGCCAGCAGTTCCCCGGGACAGGGGCTACAACTCTATGGCTACACCTTC.

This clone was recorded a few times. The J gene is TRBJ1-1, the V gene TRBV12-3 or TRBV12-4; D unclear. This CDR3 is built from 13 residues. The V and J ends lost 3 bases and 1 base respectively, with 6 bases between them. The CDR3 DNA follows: TGTGCCAGCAGTTTTCCCAAGAACACTGAAGCTTTCTTT. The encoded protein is CASSFPKNTEAFF.

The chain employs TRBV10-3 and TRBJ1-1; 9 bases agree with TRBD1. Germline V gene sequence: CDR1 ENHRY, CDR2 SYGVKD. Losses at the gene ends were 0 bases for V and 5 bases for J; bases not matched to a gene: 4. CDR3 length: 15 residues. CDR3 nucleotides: TGTGCCATCAGTGAGTCTTGGGACAGGGAAACTGAAGCTTTCTTT. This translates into CAISESWDRETEAFF.

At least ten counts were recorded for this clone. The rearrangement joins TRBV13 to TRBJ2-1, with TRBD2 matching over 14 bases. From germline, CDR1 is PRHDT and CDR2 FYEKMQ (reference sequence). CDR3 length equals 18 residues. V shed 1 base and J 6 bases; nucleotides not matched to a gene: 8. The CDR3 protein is CASSLVGLAGVAANEQFF. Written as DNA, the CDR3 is TGTGCCAGCAGCTTAGTGGGACTAGCGGGAGTTGCCGCCAATGAGCAGTTCTTC.

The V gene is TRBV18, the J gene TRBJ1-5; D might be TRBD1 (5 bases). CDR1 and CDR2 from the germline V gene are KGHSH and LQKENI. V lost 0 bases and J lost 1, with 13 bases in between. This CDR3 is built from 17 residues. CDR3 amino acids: CASSPPMVSGSNQPQHF. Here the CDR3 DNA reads TGTGCCAGCTCACCACCTATGGTGTCAGGGAGCAATCAGCCCCAGCATTTT.

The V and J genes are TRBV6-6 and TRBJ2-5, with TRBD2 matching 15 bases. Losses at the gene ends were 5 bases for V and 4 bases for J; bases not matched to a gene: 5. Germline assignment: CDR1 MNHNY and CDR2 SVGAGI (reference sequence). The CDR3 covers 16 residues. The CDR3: CASSRGLAGGGETQYF. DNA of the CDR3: TGTGCCAGCAGTAGGGGACTAGCGGGAGGCGGAGAGACCCAGTACTTC.

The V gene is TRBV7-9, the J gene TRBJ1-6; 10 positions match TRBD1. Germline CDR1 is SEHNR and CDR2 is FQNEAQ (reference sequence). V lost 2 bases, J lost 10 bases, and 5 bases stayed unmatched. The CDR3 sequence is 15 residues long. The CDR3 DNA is TGTGCCAGCAGCTTACTGGGACAGGGGTCATCACCCCTCCACTTT. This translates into CASSLLGQGSSPLHF.

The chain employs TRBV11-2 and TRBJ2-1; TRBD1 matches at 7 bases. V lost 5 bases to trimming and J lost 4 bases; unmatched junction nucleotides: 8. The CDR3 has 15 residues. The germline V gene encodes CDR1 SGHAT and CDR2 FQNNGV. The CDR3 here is CASSPGTANYNEQFF. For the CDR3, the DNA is TGTGCCAGCAGCCCCGGGACAGCGAATTACAATGAGCAGTTCTTC.

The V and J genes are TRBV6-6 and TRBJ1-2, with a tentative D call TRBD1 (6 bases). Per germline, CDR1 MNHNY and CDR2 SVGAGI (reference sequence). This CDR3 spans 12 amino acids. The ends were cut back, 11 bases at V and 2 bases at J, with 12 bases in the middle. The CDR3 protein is CAARTENYGYTF. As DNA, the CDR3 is TGTGCCGCAAGGACAGAGAACTATGGCTACACCTTC.

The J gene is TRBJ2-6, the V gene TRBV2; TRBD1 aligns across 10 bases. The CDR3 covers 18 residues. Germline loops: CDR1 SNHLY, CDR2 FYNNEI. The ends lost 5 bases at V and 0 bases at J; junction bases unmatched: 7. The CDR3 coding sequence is TGTGCCAGCAGTTCCGGGACAGGGGTAATCTCTGGGGCCAACGTCCTGACTTTC. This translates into CASSSGTGVISGANVLTF.

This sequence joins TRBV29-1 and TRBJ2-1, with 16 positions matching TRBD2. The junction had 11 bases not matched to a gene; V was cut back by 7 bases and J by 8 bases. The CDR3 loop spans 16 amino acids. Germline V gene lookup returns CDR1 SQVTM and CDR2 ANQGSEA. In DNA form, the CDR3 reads TGCAGCGCCTCAGGGACTAGCGGGAGGGCCCCGGATGAGCAGTTCTTC. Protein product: CSASGTSGRAPDEQFF.

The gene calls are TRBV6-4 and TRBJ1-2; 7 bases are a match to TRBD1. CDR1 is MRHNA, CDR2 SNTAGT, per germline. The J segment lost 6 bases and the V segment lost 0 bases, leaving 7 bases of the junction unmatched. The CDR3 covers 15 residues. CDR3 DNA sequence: TGTGCCAGCAGTGACTCCAACAGGGGAACAAATGGCTACACCTTC. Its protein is CASSDSNRGTNGYTF.

CDR3 coding DNA: TGTGCCAGCAGCACCCTTTTGGGGGGTGAGACCCAGTACTTC. Residues: CASSTLLGGETQYF. The chain has TRBV11-2 and TRBJ2-5, with a tentative D call TRBD2 (6 bases). The V gene's germline CDR1 is SGHAT and CDR2 FQNNGV. The CDR3 runs 14 residues. V lost 5 bases to trimming and J lost 5 bases, with 15 bases between them. Full variable domain (outside the CDR3, taken from reference TRBV11-2 and TRBJ2-5): EAGVAQSPRYKIIEKRQSVAFWCNPISGHATLYWYQQILGQGPKLLIQFQNNGVVDDSQLPKDRFSAERLKGVDSTLKIQPAKLEDSAVYLCASSTLLGGETQYFGPGTRLLVL.

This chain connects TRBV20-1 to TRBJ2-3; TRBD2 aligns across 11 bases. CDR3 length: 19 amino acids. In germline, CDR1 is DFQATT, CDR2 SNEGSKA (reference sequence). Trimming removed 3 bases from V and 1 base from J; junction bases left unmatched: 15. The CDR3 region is CSASKASLTSGVGTDTQYF. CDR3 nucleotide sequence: TGCAGTGCTAGTAAGGCTTCCCTGACTAGCGGGGTAGGCACAGATACGCAGTATTTT.

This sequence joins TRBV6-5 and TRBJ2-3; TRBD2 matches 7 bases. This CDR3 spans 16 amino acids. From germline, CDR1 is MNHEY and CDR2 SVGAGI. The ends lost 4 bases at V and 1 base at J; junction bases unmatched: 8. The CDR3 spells CASSLISGLGTDTQYF. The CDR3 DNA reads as TGTGCCAGCAGTTTAATTAGCGGGCTGGGCACAGATACGCAGTATTTT.

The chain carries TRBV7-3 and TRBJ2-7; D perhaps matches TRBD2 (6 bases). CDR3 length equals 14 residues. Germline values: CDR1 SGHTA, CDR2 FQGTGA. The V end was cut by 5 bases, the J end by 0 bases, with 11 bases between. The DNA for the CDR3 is TGTGCCAGCAGCCGTTCCGGGAGCTCCTACGAGCAGTACTTC. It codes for CASSRSGSSYEQYF.

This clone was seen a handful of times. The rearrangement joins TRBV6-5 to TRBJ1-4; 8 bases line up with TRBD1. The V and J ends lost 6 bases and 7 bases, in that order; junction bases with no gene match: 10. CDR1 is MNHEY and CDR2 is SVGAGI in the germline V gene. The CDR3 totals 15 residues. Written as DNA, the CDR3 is TGTGCCAGCAGACCAGGGGGCCCTGTGGGTGAAAAACTGTTTTTT. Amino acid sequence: CASRPGGPVGEKLFF.

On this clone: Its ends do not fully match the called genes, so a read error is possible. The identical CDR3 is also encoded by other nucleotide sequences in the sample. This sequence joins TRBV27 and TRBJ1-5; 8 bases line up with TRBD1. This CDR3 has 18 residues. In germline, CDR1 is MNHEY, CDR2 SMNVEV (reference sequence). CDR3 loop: CASSLRDRIAHSNQPQHF. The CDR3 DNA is TGTGCCAGCAGTTTACGGGACAGGATCGCCCATAGCAATCAGCCCCAACATTTT.

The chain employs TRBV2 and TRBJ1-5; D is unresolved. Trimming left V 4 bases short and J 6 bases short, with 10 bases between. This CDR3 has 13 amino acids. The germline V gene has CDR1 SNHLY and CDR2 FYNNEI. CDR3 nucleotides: TGTGCCAGCAGTGGCGGGTTGGGTCAGCCCCAGCATTTT. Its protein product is CASSGGLGQPQHF.